This T cell receptor (beta chain) was profiled in a study of T-cell memory formation after mild COVID-19. Study observations and caveats: The finding that pre-infection memory included some responding clones suggested that cross-reactive memory joined.

This clonotype was counted many times. No antigen is known for it. The CDR3 consists of 12 residues. V lost 2 bases to trimming and J lost 4 bases, with 5 bases between them. Germline loops: CDR1 MNHEY, CDR2 SVGAGI. TCRalpha and TCRbeta libraries used 5'RACE with constant-segment primers and UMIs. TCRdb re-analysed the 5' RACE reads in MiXCR, keeping a single row per CDR3 protein. The repertoire holds more than 110,000 distinct CDR3 sequences, with under 30% as singletons. This receptor was identified in an adult woman who had mild COVID-19 (a few samples of this study predate the infection). Cell type and time point are not known. The chain links TRBV6-5 to TRBJ2-5; D tentatively reads TRBD1 or TRBD2 (5 bases each). Input material: PBMCs or a T cell subset sorted from them (not recorded which). DNA of the CDR3: TGTGCCAGCAGTTACGGGGGAGAGACCCAGTACTTC. Translated, it gives CASSYGGETQYF.